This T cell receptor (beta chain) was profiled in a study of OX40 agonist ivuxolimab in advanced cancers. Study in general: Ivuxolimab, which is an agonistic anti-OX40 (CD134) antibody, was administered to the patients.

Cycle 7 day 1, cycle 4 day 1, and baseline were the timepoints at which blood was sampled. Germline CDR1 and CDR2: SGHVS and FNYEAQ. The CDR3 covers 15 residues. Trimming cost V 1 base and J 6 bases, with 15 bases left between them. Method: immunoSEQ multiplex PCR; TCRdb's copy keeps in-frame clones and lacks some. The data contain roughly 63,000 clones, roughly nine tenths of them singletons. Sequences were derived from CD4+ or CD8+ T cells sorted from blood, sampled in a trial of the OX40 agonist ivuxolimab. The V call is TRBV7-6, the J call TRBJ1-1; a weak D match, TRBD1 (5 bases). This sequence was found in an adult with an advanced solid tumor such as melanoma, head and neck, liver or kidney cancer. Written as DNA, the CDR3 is TGTGCCAGCAGCTTAGGTGTCGGGGCGGATTCTGAAGCTTTCTTT. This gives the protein CASSLGVGADSEAFF.